The 15 T cell receptor beta chains below come from one sample, sequenced in a study of T cells in narcolepsy. Generated by immunoSEQ multiplex PCR, the TCRdb table keeps only in-frame clones and is missing some. This table holds around 34,000 clones, 60% to 80% found once. The sequencing input was memory (CD45RA-) CD4+ T cells from blood. These receptors were collected from a human donor in good health.

This rearrangement joins TRBV18 to TRBJ1-4; a weak D match, TRBD1 (5 bases). Germline-derived CDR1 and CDR2 are KGHSH and LQKENI. V lost 2 bases and J lost 6, with 10 bases in between. The CDR3 sequence is 14 residues long. The CDR3 coding sequence is TGTGCCAGCTCACCAGACGGGACCTATGAAAAACTGTTTTTT. It yields the protein CASSPDGTYEKLFF.

This rearrangement joins TRBV2 to TRBJ1-2; D ambiguous. V was trimmed by 3 bases and J by 2 bases, leaving 4 bases between them. The CDR3 totals 12 residues. Germline-derived CDR1 and CDR2 are SNHLY and FYNNEI. For the CDR3, the DNA is TGTGCCAGCAGTGACAGGAACTATGGCTACACCTTC. Translation gives CASSDRNYGYTF.

V and J are TRBV28 and TRBJ2-5; no firm D call. The CDR3 runs to 10 residues. The ends were cut back, 5 bases at V and 2 bases at J, with 0 bases in the middle. The germline V gene encodes CDR1 MDHEN and CDR2 SYDVKM. CDR3 sequence (DNA): TGTGCCAGCAGTCAAGAGACCCAGTACTTC. Translation: CASSQETQYF.

The CDR3 loop reads CASGISPYEQYF. The DNA for the CDR3 is TGTGCCAGCGGGATTTCCCCTTACGAGCAGTACTTC. The chain is built from TRBV5-4 and TRBJ2-7; D is unclear. The V gene's germline CDR1 is SGHNT and CDR2 YYREEE (reference sequence). With 7 bases removed from V and 4 bases from J, the gap between germline ends came to 12 bases. CDR3 length equals 12 residues.

This clone was seen a few times. V usage is TRBV6-4 and J usage is TRBJ2-3; D is ambiguous. The CDR3 length is 14 residues. Germline V gene data show CDR1 as MRHNA and CDR2 as SNTAGT. V was clipped by 7 bases and J by 12 bases, with 23 bases between them. CDR3 amino acids: CASTARLVDSPQYF. In nucleotides, the CDR3 is TGTGCCAGCACCGCGAGGTTAGTTGACTCCCCCCAGTATTTT.

This clone was counted once. The V gene is TRBV15, the J gene TRBJ2-3; TRBD2 agrees at 10 bases. Trimming removed 5 bases from V and 4 bases from J; junction bases left unmatched: 15. The CDR3 is made up of 18 amino acids. The germline V gene has CDR1 LNHNV and CDR2 YYDKDF (reference sequence). The CDR3 is CATSGKRALAGAADTQYF. In DNA, the CDR3 is TGTGCCACCAGCGGGAAGAGGGCTCTAGCGGGAGCAGCAGATACGCAGTATTTT.

This clone has a handful of counts. The chain employs TRBV10-3 and TRBJ1-1; the D is unclear. The CDR3 runs 14 residues. Deletions cut 3 bases from V and 1 base from J, with 9 bases between. In germline, CDR1 is ENHRY, CDR2 SYGVKD. The CDR3 DNA reads TGTGCCATCAGTGATCGGCAGGAGAACACTGAAGCTTTCTTT. Translation: CAISDRQENTEAFF.

This rearrangement joins TRBV4-1 to TRBJ1-2, with a tentative D call TRBD1 (6 bases). The CDR3 runs to 16 residues. From germline, CDR1 is MGHRA and CDR2 YSYEKL. Trimming pared 2 bases from V and 6 bases from J, leaving 19 bases between. Here the CDR3 reads CASSQPTRTKGDGYTF. The CDR3 DNA follows: TGCGCCAGCAGCCAACCTACGCGGACAAAGGGGGATGGCTACACCTTC.

This clone occurred a few times. V and J are TRBV7-6 and TRBJ1-1; possible D gene TRBD1, 5 bases. Germline V gene data show CDR1 as SGHVS and CDR2 as FNYEAQ. V dropped 5 bases and J dropped 1 base, with 8 bases sitting between them. There are 13 residues in the CDR3. CDR3 loop: CASSEDTNTEAFF. The CDR3 coding sequence is TGTGCCAGCAGCGAGGACACGAACACTGAAGCTTTCTTT.

This clone occurred a few times. The chain uses TRBV29-1 and TRBJ2-1; 8 nucleotides agree with TRBD2. Germline V CDR1 and CDR2: SQVTM, ANQGSEA. This CDR3 region has 13 residues. The V segment lost 5 bases and the J segment 7 bases; nucleotides outside the gene matches: 7. This CDR3 reads CSVISGSTNEQFF. CDR3 bases: TGCAGCGTTATCAGCGGGAGTACGAATGAGCAGTTCTTC.

The CDR3 here is CASSLAVYEQYF. The CDR3 DNA reads as TGTGCCAGCAGCTTAGCGGTTTACGAGCAGTACTTC. This chain joins TRBV7-2 and TRBJ2-7, with unresolved D. V shed 0 bases and J shed 4 bases, with 4 bases lying between them. CDR1 is SGHTA and CDR2 is FQGNSA in the germline V gene. CDR3 size: 12 residues.

The J gene is TRBJ2-6, the V gene TRBV7-9; TRBD2 matches 11 bases. J lost 1 base, V lost 2 bases, and 4 bases had no gene match. The CDR3 totals 18 residues. Germline-derived CDR1 and CDR2 are SEHNR and FQNEAQ (reference sequence). CDR3 nucleotides: TGTGCCAGCAGCTTATTGGGACTAGCGGTGTCTGGGGCCAACGTCCTGACTTTC. As protein: CASSLLGLAVSGANVLTF.

The chain joins TRBV7-3 to TRBJ2-5; the D call may be TRBD1 or TRBD2 (5 bases each). This CDR3 is built from 15 residues. Trimming removed 5 bases from V and 3 bases from J, with 16 bases in between. Germline V CDR1 and CDR2: SGHTA, FQGTGA. The CDR3 nucleotides are TGTGCCAGCAGCATGTTCCCGGGACGGGAAGAGACCCAGTACTTC. It specifies CASSMFPGREETQYF.

This rearrangement joins TRBV4-1 to TRBJ2-7; 10 nucleotides line up with TRBD2. Germline V lookup: CDR1 MGHRA, CDR2 YSYEKL. This CDR3 comprises 14 residues. Trimming took 0 bases from V and 6 from J; bases not matched to a gene: 2. The CDR3 spells CASSQELAGTEQYF. The CDR3 nucleotides are TGCGCCAGCAGCCAAGAACTAGCGGGGACCGAGCAGTACTTC.

V is TRBV6-1 and J is TRBJ1-1; 9 bases agree with TRBD1. Germline trimming cut 6 bases from V and 6 bases from J; bases unmatched to any gene: 8. Germline CDR1 is MNHNS and CDR2 is SASEGT. The CDR3 length is 14 residues. This chain's CDR3 is CASRERTGVPEAFF. Written as DNA, the CDR3 is TGTGCCAGCAGAGAACGGACAGGGGTCCCTGAAGCTTTCTTT.